The clone carrying this TCR beta chain was seen a few times. This CDR3 is also generated by other DNA sequences in the sample. Method: immunoSEQ multiplex PCR; TCRdb's copy keeps in-frame clones and lacks some. The sample has some 120,000 clones, roughly 72% seen once. The sample belongs to a study of blood T cell repertoires in COVID-19. This receptor was obtained from a human donor in a cohort sampled during active COVID-19. The sample consisted of peripheral blood.

The CDR3 region is CASSLDLNTEAFF. The CDR3 nucleotides read TGCGCCAGCAGCCTAGATTTGAACACTGAAGCTTTCTTT. The V gene is TRBV5-1, the J gene TRBJ1-1, with D hard to call. V lost 4 bases to trimming and J lost 0 bases, with 7 bases between them. In germline, CDR1 is SGHRS, CDR2 YFSETQ. This CDR3 region has 13 residues.